Each of the 19 T cell receptor beta chains below was sequenced from the same sample in a study of blood T cell repertoires in COVID-19. TCRdb's table, derived via immunoSEQ multiplex PCR, lists solely in-frame clones and lacks some. This sample yields 200,000 to 250,000 clones, of which roughly 80% are seen a single time; 5% to 6.5% belongs to the top ten. The sequenced material came from peripheral blood. All receptors come from a woman aged 60-70 years who had recovered from COVID-19.

This clone was detected only once. The rearrangement links TRBV9 to TRBJ2-1; 11 positions match TRBD2. Germline trimming cut 0 bases from V and 7 bases from J; bases unmatched to any gene: 9. This CDR3 is built from 17 residues. Germline V gene data show CDR1 as SGDLS and CDR2 as YYNGEE. The CDR3 is CASSVEGSGGARNEQFF. The CDR3 DNA sequence: TGTGCCAGCAGCGTAGAGGGTAGCGGGGGGGCCAGGAATGAGCAGTTCTTC. Drawing the rest from reference TRBV9 and TRBJ2-1, the complete variable domain is DSGVTQTPKHLITATGQRVTLRCSPRSGDLSVYWYQQSLDQGLQFLIQYYNGEERAKGNILERFSAQQFPDLHSELNLSSLELGDSALYFCASSVEGSGGARNEQFFGPGTRLTVL.

The chain links TRBV29-1 to TRBJ2-7; 9 nucleotides match TRBD1. CDR1 is SQVTM, CDR2 ANQGSEA, per germline. The CDR3 contains 14 residues. The trim removed 6 bases at V and 3 bases at J, leaving 9 bases unmatched. The CDR3 region has the DNA TGCAGCGTGGCTCCGGGACAGGGAGGCTACGAGCAGTACTTC. Protein sequence: CSVAPGQGGYEQYF.

The chain is built from TRBV2 and TRBJ1-5, with 9 bases aligning to TRBD1. Trimming took 4 bases from V and 0 from J; bases not matched to a gene: 10. CDR1 is SNHLY and CDR2 is FYNNEI in the germline V gene. This CDR3 comprises 18 residues. The CDR3 loop is CASSGQDRGFNSNQPQHF. In DNA form, the CDR3 reads TGTGCCAGCAGTGGGCAGGACAGGGGTTTCAATAGCAATCAGCCCCAGCATTTT.

Concerning this clone: This same CDR3 is encoded by further DNA sequences in the sample. The chain has TRBV3-1 (or the pseudogene TRBV3-2) and TRBJ2-5, with 10 bases aligning to TRBD2. V was clipped by 4 bases and J by 4 bases; unmatched bases: 9. The germline V gene has CDR1 LGHDT and CDR2 YNNKEL (reference sequence). The CDR3 consists of 16 residues. The CDR3 spells CASSPTSGGAGETQYF. The DNA of the CDR3 is TGTGCCAGCAGCCCAACCAGCGGGGGGGCAGGAGAGACCCAGTACTTC.

This rearrangement joins TRBV18 to TRBJ2-5, with TRBD2 matching over 10 bases. Germline trimming cut 1 base from V and 1 base from J; bases unmatched to any gene: 9. The CDR3 has 18 amino acids. Germline V lookup: CDR1 KGHSH, CDR2 LQKENI. CDR3: CASSPLLAGVATQETQYF. The CDR3 nucleotides are TGTGCCAGCTCACCACTCCTAGCGGGGGTGGCCACCCAAGAGACCCAGTACTTC.

This chain links TRBV15 with TRBJ1-2; the match to TRBD1 covers 9 bases. The ends lost 0 bases at V and 8 bases at J; junction bases unmatched: 4. CDR3 length equals 14 residues. The germline CDR1 and CDR2 sequences are LNHNV and YYDKDF (reference sequence). The CDR3 is CATSRDGTGRGYTF. Here the CDR3 DNA reads TGTGCCACCAGCAGAGATGGGACAGGGAGAGGCTACACCTTC.

J is TRBJ1-3 and V is TRBV5-8; tentative D call: TRBD1 (5 bases). This CDR3 contains 17 residues. The V gene lost 0 bases and the J gene lost 0 bases, with 13 bases spanning the gap. In germline, CDR1 is SGHTS, CDR2 YDEGEE. The CDR3 sequence is CASSLAYMGPSGNTIYF. CDR3 DNA sequence: TGTGCCAGCAGCTTGGCCTACATGGGGCCCTCTGGAAACACCATATATTTT.

The chain has TRBV4-3 and TRBJ2-7, with TRBD1 matching over 7 bases. The CDR3 sequence is 13 residues long. Trimming at V came to 1 base and at J to 7 bases, leaving 4 bases not matched to a gene. CDR1 LGHNA and CDR2 YSLEER come from the germline V gene. CDR3 nucleotides: TGCGCCAGCAGCCAAGGGTTGGACAGGGAGCAGTACTTC. Translated, it gives CASSQGLDREQYF.

This chain links TRBV5-1 with TRBJ2-1; 8 bases line up with TRBD1. Trimming removed 4 bases from V and 0 bases from J; junction bases left unmatched: 15. The CDR3 spans 19 residues. CDR1 and CDR2 from the germline V gene are SGHRS and YFSETQ. In nucleotides, the CDR3 is TGCGCCAGCAGCCTGGCAGGACAGGGCTACTCAAGCTCCTACAATGAGCAGTTCTTC. It yields the protein CASSLAGQGYSSSYNEQFF.

This clone has more than one count but fewer than ten. This chain links TRBV6-2 or TRBV6-3 with TRBJ2-7; D possibly corresponds to TRBD2 (5 bases). Looked up from germline, CDR1 is MNHEY and CDR2 is SVGEGT. The CDR3 contains 15 residues. V lost 2 bases, J lost 0 bases, and 11 bases lay in between. The CDR3 DNA is TGTGCCAGCAGTTACGCCTCGGGGATCTCCTACGAGCAGTACTTC. Translated: CASSYASGISYEQYF.

This clone was seen only once. The V call is TRBV5-4, the J call TRBJ2-5; possibly TRBD2 for D (8 bases). CDR3 length: 15 amino acids. Trimming stripped 5 bases from V and 5 bases from J, with 19 bases between. Germline lookup yields CDR1 SGHNT and CDR2 YYREEE (reference sequence). The CDR3, as DNA: TGTGCCAGCAGTCAGAGACAGGGCGGGAGGGAGACCCAGTACTTC. It codes for CASSQRQGGRETQYF. Supplemented by reference TRBV5-4 and TRBJ2-5, the full variable domain reads ETGVTQSPTHLIKTRGQQVTLRCSSQSGHNTVSWYQQALGQGPQFIFQYYREEENGRGNFPPRFSGLQFPNYSSELNVNALELDDSALYLCASSQRQGGRETQYFGPGTRLLVL.

The chain joins TRBV7-9 to TRBJ1-2; D gene unclear. Germline CDR1 reads SEHNR; CDR2 reads FQNEAQ (reference sequence). CDR3 length: 14 residues. V shed 0 bases and J shed 3 bases, with 8 bases lying between them. The CDR3 sequence is CASSLARRDYGYTF. The CDR3 DNA reads as TGTGCCAGCAGCTTAGCGCGGAGAGACTATGGCTACACCTTC.

This clone appeared once. The J gene is TRBJ2-1, the V gene TRBV5-6, with D maybe TRBD2 (7 bases). CDR1 SGHDT and CDR2 YYEEEE come from the germline V gene. This CDR3 has 16 amino acids. The germline V and J ends were trimmed by 6 bases and 3 bases, with 19 bases remaining between them. CDR3 loop: CASTTSGGRGYNEQFF. For the CDR3, the DNA is TGTGCCAGCACTACCTCCGGGGGGCGGGGCTACAATGAGCAGTTCTTC. Filled out from reference TRBV5-6 and TRBJ2-1, the complete variable domain reads DAGVTQSPTHLIKTRGQQVTLRCSPKSGHDTVSWYQQALGQGPQFIFQYYEEEERQRGNFPDRFSGHQFPNYSSELNVNALLLGDSALYLCASTTSGGRGYNEQFFGPGTRLTVL.

This sequence joins TRBV4-1 and TRBJ1-1, with TRBD1 matching 9 bases. Germline V gene lookup returns CDR1 MGHRA and CDR2 YSYEKL. The CDR3 loop spans 19 amino acids. After removal of 5 bases from V and 3 bases from J, the junction contained 19 bases not matched to a gene. This chain's CDR3 is CASSGGGQGFFSLHTEAFF. The DNA for the CDR3 is TGCGCCAGCAGCGGCGGGGGACAGGGATTTTTTTCCCTGCACACTGAAGCTTTCTTT.

The chain employs TRBV21-1 and TRBJ1-1; TRBD1, as called in the table, went unchecked against the DNA. TRBV21-1 is a documented pseudogene. This CDR3 contains 14 residues. CDR3 residues: CASSKEGVSTEAFF. The CDR3 DNA reads TGTGCCAGCAGCAAAGAGGGGGTTAGCACTGAAGCTTTCTTT.

The chain couples TRBV3-1 (or the pseudogene TRBV3-2) to TRBJ1-2; 7 bases are a match to TRBD1. Germline V gives CDR1 LGHDT, CDR2 YNNKEL (reference sequence). With V trimmed by 1 base and J by 8 bases, 7 bases remained unmatched. The CDR3 runs to 14 residues. This CDR3 is CASSQGNRGRGYTF. The CDR3 nucleotides read TGTGCCAGCAGCCAAGGTAACAGGGGACGCGGCTACACCTTC.

The chain links TRBV4-1 to TRBJ2-7; 11 bases are a match to TRBD1. Losses at the gene ends were 3 bases for V and 5 bases for J; bases not matched to a gene: 15. CDR3 length: 18 amino acids. Looked up from germline, CDR1 is MGHRA and CDR2 is YSYEKL. The CDR3 region has the DNA TGCGCCAGCAGCCAGCCGGGGTTCGGGACAGGGGGTCTGCACGAGCAGTACTTC. Protein product: CASSQPGFGTGGLHEQYF.

The J gene is TRBJ1-6, the V gene TRBV6-1; no firm D call. The CDR3 runs to 15 residues. The germline V gene encodes CDR1 MNHNS and CDR2 SASEGT. Trimming stripped 0 bases from V and 9 bases from J, with 12 bases between. CDR3 amino acids: CASSEAKVLASPLHF. The CDR3 DNA reads as TGTGCCAGCAGTGAAGCGAAGGTTTTAGCTTCACCCCTCCACTTT.

This chain joins TRBV12-3 or TRBV12-4 and TRBJ1-3; D is ambiguous. V shed 5 bases and J shed 8 bases, with 10 bases lying between them. This CDR3 has 12 residues. CDR3 nucleotide sequence: TGTGCCAGCAGTCAGACTAGGGACACCATATATTTT. The encoded protein is CASSQTRDTIYF.